This is a list of T cell receptor beta chains from one sample in a study of blood T cell repertoires in COVID-19. Sequencing used immunoSEQ multiplex PCR; TCRdb keeps in-frame clones, though not all of them. The data show 25,000 or so clones, roughly 88% seen once. The sample was peripheral blood. Every receptor here comes from a man between 65 and 85 years old in a cohort sampled during active COVID-19. The CDR3 runs from the conserved cysteine through the conserved F or W. Fields, in order: V gene, J gene, clone size, CDR3 protein. Size tells how often a clone was seen (once, few, many) or the class of an expanded clone, and some rows leave it out.

>TRBV5-6|TRBJ2-2|NA
CASSLRAGGFTGELFF
>TRBV18|TRBJ1-2|NA
CASSPGTGVGYGYTF
>TRBV14|TRBJ2-5|NA
CASSQGRTQYF
>TRBV11-2|TRBJ2-5|NA
CASSLVQGVETQYF
>TRBV24-1|TRBJ2-1|NA
CATSEYFTSSERSYNEQFF
>TRBV5-1|TRBJ2-5|NA
CASSLSQVAGGKQETQYF
>TRBV5-4|TRBJ1-3|NA
CASSRDRAIVGNTIYF
>TRBV9|TRBJ1-3|few
CASSPEQGARNTIYF
>TRBV6-1|TRBJ2-1|NA
CASSERQGGNEQFF
>TRBV5-1|TRBJ2-7|NA
CASSLVAGAYEQYF
>TRBV18|TRBJ1-3|NA
CASSSDSFSGNTIYF
>TRBV25-1|TRBJ1-1|NA
CATLGSQGSGTEAFF
>TRBV10-3|TRBJ2-5|NA
CAISEGILAGRQETQYF
>TRBV9|TRBJ2-1|NA
CASSVWGLWIEQFF
>TRBV5-5|TRBJ2-1|NA
CASSWRGRGAGGDNEQFF
>TRBV4-1|TRBJ2-7|NA
CASSQGRGPGEQYF